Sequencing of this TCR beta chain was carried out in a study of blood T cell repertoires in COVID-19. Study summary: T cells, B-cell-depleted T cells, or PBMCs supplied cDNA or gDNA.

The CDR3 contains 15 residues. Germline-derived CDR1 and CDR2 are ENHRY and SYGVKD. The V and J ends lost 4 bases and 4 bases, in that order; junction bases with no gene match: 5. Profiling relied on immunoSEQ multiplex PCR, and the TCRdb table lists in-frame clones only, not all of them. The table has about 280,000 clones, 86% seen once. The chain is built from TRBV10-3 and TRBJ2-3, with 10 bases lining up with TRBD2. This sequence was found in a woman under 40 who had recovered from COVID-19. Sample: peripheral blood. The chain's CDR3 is CAISASSGSADTQYF. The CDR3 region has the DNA TGTGCCATCAGTGCGTCTAGCGGGAGTGCAGATACGCAGTATTTT.